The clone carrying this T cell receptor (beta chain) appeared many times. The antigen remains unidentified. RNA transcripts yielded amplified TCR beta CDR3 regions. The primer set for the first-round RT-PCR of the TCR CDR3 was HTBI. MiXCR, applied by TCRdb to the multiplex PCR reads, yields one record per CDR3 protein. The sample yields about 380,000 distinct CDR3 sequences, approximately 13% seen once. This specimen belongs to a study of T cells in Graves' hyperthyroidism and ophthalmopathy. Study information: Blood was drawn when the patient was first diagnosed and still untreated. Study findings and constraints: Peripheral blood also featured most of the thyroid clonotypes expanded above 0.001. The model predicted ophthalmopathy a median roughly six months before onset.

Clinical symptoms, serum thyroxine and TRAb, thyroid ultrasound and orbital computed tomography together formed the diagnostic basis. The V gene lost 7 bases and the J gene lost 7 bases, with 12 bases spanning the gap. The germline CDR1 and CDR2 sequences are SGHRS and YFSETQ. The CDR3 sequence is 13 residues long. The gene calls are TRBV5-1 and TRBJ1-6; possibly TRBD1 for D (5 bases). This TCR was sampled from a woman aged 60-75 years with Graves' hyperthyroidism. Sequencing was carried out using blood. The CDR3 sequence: CASGPGLNSPLHF. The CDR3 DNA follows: TGCGCCAGCGGGCCGGGGCTCAATTCACCCCTCCACTTT.